The 14 T cell receptor beta chains below come from one sample, sequenced in a study of beta chain features in type 1 diabetes. All of the isolated RNA was reverse transcribed, so expressed TCRB transcripts were sequenced. Profiled with immunoSEQ multiplex PCR; TCRdb holds only in-frame clones, not every one. The sample holds fewer than 350,000 clones, around 7.3% seen once. Sequences were obtained from central memory CD4+ T cells from blood. Receptor source: a woman in her late teens or twenties in good health.

The sample holds many counts of this clone. The chain recombines TRBV2 with TRBJ2-1; 9 bases fit TRBD1. The CDR3 consists of 14 residues. CDR1 and CDR2 (germline): SNHLY, FYNNEI. The V gene end was trimmed by 7 bases and the J gene end by 3 bases; junction bases not matched to a gene: 4. The CDR3 DNA sequence: TGTGCCAGCATAGAGACAGGGGGCTACAATGAGCAGTTCTTC. Residues: CASIETGGYNEQFF.

The sample holds a few counts of this clone. DNA for the CDR3: TGTGCCAGCAGCTTAAATACGTACACAGATACGCAGTATTTT. Protein: CASSLNTYTDTQYF. The chain carries TRBV7-9 and TRBJ2-3; D is unclear. The CDR3 totals 14 residues. V lost 2 bases to trimming and J lost 2 bases, with 8 bases between them. CDR1 and CDR2 from the germline V gene are SEHNR and FQNEAQ (reference sequence).

The CDR3 bases are TGTGCCAGCAGTTCGACAGGGTGGTCGCAGTATTTT. This codes for CASSSTGWSQYF. The J gene is TRBJ2-3, the V gene TRBV11-2, with 7 nucleotides matching TRBD1. CDR3 size: 12 residues. The germline gives CDR1 SGHAT, CDR2 FQNNGV. J gave up 10 bases and V 6 bases, and 7 bases lay outside the gene matches.

The rearrangement joins TRBV20-1 to TRBJ2-7; no definite D call. Germline lookup yields CDR1 DFQATT and CDR2 SNEGSKA (reference sequence). The CDR3 has 11 residues. Trimming took off 6 bases at V and 1 base at J, with 7 bases between the two ends. CDR3 sequence: CSAWGSYEQYV. DNA for the CDR3: TGCAGTGCATGGGGATCCTACGAGCAGTACGTC.

In this sample, this clone turned up many times. This chain links TRBV7-2 with TRBJ2-1; 8 positions agree with TRBD1. CDR1 is SGHTA and CDR2 is FQGNSA in the germline V gene. The length of the CDR3 is 15 residues. V lost 1 base, J lost 8 bases, and 7 bases stayed unmatched. The CDR3 loop is CASSLVSTGGDEQFF. In nucleotides, the CDR3 is TGTGCCAGCAGCTTAGTGTCCACAGGGGGAGATGAGCAGTTCTTC.

CDR3 loop: CASSIASSTDTQYF. The CDR3 DNA reads TGTGCCAGTAGTATAGCCTCTAGCACAGATACGCAGTATTTT. The V call is TRBV19, the J call TRBJ2-3; no clear D. This CDR3 comprises 14 residues. V gave up 1 base and J gave up 0 bases, with 5 bases separating them. Germline CDR1 reads LNHDA; CDR2 reads SQIVND (reference sequence).

The chain combines TRBV2 with TRBJ2-5; D gene unclear. V gave up 3 bases and J gave up 7 bases, with 6 bases separating them. This CDR3 is 11 amino acids long. The germline V gene encodes CDR1 SNHLY and CDR2 FYNNEI. CDR3 sequence (DNA): TGTGCCAGCAGTGACGGGCCGACCCAGTACTTC. Translated: CASSDGPTQYF.

The V call is TRBV11-2, the J call TRBJ2-1; 9 nucleotides line up with TRBD2. The CDR3 is 15 residues long. Germline CDR1 SGHAT, CDR2 FQNNGV. The ends lost 2 bases at V and 8 bases at J; junction bases unmatched: 7. Written as DNA, the CDR3 is TGTGCCAGCAGCTTACTAGCGGGGTCTCGGGATGAGCAGTTCTTC. This encodes CASSLLAGSRDEQFF.

This clone came up a few times. This chain uses TRBV18 with TRBJ2-7; the D is unclear. The V and J ends lost 2 bases and 4 bases respectively, with 6 bases between them. This CDR3 comprises 12 residues. Germline CDR1 and CDR2: KGHSH and LQKENI. The CDR3: CASSPGRYEQYF. CDR3 nucleotide sequence: TGTGCCAGCTCACCAGGGCGGTACGAGCAGTACTTC.

The genes are TRBV5-5 and TRBJ2-2; D is unresolved. The germline CDR1 and CDR2 sequences are SGHKS and YYEKEE (reference sequence). V shed 4 bases and J shed 7 bases, with 14 bases lying between them. This CDR3 is built from 14 residues. The CDR3 region has the DNA TGTGCCAGCAGCCAAGATAGGAATGGCGGGGAGCTGTTTTTT. Translating gives CASSQDRNGGELFF.

V gene TRBV6-1 combines with J gene TRBJ2-7; D assignment may be TRBD1 or TRBD2 (5 bases each). V was clipped by 5 bases and J by 1 base, with 15 bases between them. The CDR3 covers 15 residues. Germline lookup yields CDR1 MNHNS and CDR2 SASEGT. CDR3 protein: CASSKTGTDSYEQYV. The DNA for the CDR3 is TGTGCCAGCAGTAAAACCGGGACGGATTCCTACGAGCAGTACGTC.

The genes are TRBV6-6 and TRBJ1-5; D uncertain. V gave up 2 bases and J gave up 0 bases, with 5 bases separating them. This CDR3 is built from 14 residues. Germline values: CDR1 MNHNY, CDR2 SVGAGI (reference sequence). This CDR3 reads CASSYVNSNQPQHF. For the CDR3, the DNA is TGTGCCAGCAGTTACGTGAATAGCAATCAGCCCCAGCATTTT.

The sample holds a few counts of this clone. The chain couples TRBV11-1 to TRBJ2-3; D not certain. The CDR3 totals 12 residues. Per the germline V gene, CDR1 is SGHAT and CDR2 is FQDESV (reference sequence). Deletions cut 5 bases from V and 6 bases from J, with 9 bases between. The CDR3 nucleotides read TGTGCCAGCAGCCCAAAAGGGGATACGCAGTATTTT. Residues: CASSPKGDTQYF.

The CDR3 nucleotides read TGCGCCAGCAGCCAAGAAGGGGGGACAGATACGCAGTATTTT. It specifies CASSQEGGTDTQYF. V usage is TRBV4-3 and J usage is TRBJ2-3; D may be TRBD1 or TRBD2 (6 bases each). V was pared by 0 bases and J by 3 bases, with 7 bases between. Germline assignment: CDR1 LGHNA and CDR2 YSLEER. CDR3 length: 14 residues.